This entry concerns a single T cell receptor beta chain. The protocol was immunoSEQ multiplex PCR, while the TCRdb copy is restricted to in-frame clones and leaves out a portion. The sample comprises 240,000 or so clones, about 88% of which are singletons, and less than 8.5% rests with the top ten. This entry comes from a study of blood T cell repertoires in COVID-19. Source material: peripheral blood. This TCR was recovered from a woman aged 70-85 years with active or convalescent COVID-19.

The CDR3 protein is CASSGITGGMGPDTQYF. The CDR3 coding sequence is TGCGCCAGCAGCGGGATAACAGGGGGCATGGGCCCAGATACGCAGTATTTT. The chain links TRBV5-1 to TRBJ2-3; 9 nucleotides align to TRBD1. After removal of 4 bases from V and 4 bases from J, the junction contained 13 bases not matched to a gene. The CDR3 extends over 17 amino acids. Germline CDR1 SGHRS, CDR2 YFSETQ.